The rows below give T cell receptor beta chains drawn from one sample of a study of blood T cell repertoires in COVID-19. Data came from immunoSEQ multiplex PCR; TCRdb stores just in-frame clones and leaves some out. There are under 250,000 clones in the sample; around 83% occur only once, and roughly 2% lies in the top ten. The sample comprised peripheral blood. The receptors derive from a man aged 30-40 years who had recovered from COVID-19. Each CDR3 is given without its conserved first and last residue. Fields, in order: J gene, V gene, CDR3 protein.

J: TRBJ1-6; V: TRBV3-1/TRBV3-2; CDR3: ASSPRRDRGLSWNNSPLH
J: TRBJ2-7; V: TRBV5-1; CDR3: ASSTGQGAYEQY
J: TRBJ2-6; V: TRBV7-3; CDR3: ASSLGQAGANVLT
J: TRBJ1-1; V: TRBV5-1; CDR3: ASSGWGGASEAF
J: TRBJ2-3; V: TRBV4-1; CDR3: ASSQPSGGPYTDTQY
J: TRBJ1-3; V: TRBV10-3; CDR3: AIRQDRESGNTIY
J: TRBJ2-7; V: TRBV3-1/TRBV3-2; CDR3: ASSHSRQGARSEQY
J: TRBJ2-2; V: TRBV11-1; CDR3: ASSLAPDSSTGELF
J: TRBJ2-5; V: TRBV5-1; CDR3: ASSLGTSGQETQY
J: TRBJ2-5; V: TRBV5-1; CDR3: ASSPRDQAVETQY
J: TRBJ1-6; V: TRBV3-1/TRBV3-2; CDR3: ASSSTGRNSPLH
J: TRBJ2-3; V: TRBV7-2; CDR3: ASSLPGLPTDTQY
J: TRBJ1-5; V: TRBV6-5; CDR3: ASGRNSNQPQH
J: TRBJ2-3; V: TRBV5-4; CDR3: ASSLGGLAGVRDTQY
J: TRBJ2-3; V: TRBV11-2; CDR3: ASSLRAGGTTHSTDTQY
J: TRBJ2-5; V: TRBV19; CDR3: ASSPPGAETQY
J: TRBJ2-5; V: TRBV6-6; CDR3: ASSYEEETQY
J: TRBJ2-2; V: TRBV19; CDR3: ASTAPGLRSELF
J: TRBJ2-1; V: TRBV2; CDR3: ATRGRDRGDMKGNEQF
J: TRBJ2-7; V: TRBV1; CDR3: TSSPHKGWTGGDEQY
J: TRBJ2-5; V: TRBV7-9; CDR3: ASSLVGRGLETQY
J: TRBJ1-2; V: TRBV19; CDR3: ASTRDSNYGYT
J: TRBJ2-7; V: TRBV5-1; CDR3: ASSPGTGITYEQY
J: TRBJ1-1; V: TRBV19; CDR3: ASSPRTGGNTEAF
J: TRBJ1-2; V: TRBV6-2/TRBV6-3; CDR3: ASSSHREVTRGHGYT
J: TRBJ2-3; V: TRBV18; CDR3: ASSPARGGTDTQY
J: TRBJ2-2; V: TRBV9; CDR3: ASSVGGANTGELF
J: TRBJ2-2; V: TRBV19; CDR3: ASSRKQGSGELF
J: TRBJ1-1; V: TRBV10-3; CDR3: AISESFTREAF
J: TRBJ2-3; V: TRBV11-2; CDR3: ASSLALAETDTQY
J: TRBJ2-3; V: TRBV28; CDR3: ASSKRPEDRASTDTQY
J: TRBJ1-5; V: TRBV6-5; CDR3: ASSPSHTYNQPQH
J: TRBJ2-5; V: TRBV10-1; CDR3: ASSASGPQETQY
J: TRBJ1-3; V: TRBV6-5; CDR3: ASSYSRRGGNTIY
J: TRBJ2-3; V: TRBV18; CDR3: ASSQGEADTQY
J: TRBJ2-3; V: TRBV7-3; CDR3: ASSLLPGGTDTQY
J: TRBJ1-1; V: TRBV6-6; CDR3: ASRVSRNTEAF
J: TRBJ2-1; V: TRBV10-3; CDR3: AISSKPGQGAEQF
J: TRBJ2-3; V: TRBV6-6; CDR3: ASTPAGRGADTQY
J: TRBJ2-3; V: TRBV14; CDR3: ASSQGLGRTDTQY
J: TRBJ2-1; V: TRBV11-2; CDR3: ASSLDMLAGGRNEQF